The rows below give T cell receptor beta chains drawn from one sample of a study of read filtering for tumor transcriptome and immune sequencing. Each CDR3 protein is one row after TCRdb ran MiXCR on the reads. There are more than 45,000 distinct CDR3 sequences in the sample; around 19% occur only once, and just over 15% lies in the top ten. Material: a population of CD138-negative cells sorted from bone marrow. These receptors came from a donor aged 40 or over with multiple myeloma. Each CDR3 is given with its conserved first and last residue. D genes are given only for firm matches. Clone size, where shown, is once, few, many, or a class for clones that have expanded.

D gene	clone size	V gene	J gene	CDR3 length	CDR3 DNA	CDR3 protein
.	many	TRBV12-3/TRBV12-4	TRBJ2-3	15	TGTGCCAGCAGTTTTGACGGTGGAATGGGAGATACGCAGTATTTT	CASSFDGGMGDTQYF
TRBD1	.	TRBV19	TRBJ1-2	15	TGTGCCAGTAGTATGGGACAGGGCTTGCCCTATGGCTACACCTTC	CASSMGQGLPYGYTF
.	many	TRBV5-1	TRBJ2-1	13	TGCGCCAGCAGCCGGGACTTTTACAATGAGCAGTTCTTC	CASSRDFYNEQFF
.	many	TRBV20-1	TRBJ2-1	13	TGCAGTGCTTCCCCGACCTTCACCAATGAGCAGTTCTTC	CSASPTFTNEQFF
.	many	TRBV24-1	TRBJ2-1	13	TGTGCCACCAGTGATCTTTCAGGCATCCCAACCTTCTTC	CATSDLSGIPTFF
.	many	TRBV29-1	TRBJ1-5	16	TGCAGCGTTCTACCGAAAGACGTTTATAGCAATCAGCCCCAGCATTTT	CSVLPKDVYSNQPQHF
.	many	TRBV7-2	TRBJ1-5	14	TGTGCCAGCAGCGCTGACTCGCACATTCAGCCCCAGCATTTT	CASSADSHIQPQHF
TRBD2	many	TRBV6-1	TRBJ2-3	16	TGTGCCAGCAGTGACTTCGCGGGAGGGGCGGGAGATACGCAGTATTTT	CASSDFAGGAGDTQYF
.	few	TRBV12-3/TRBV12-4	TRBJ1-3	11	TGTGCCAGCAGCTACCCCGACACCATATATTTT	CASSYPDTIYF
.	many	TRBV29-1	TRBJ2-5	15	TGCAGCGTTGAGACCTCAAAGGGGGGTTCTGAGACCCAGTACTTC	CSVETSKGGSETQYF
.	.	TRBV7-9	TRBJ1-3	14	TGTGCCAGCAGACTCGGGACTTCTGGAAACACCATATATTTT	CASRLGTSGNTIYF
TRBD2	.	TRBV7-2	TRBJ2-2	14	TGTGCTAGCAGCATAGCGGGAGATACCGGAGAGCTGTTTTTT	CASSIAGDTGELFF
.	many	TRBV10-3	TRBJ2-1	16	TGTGCCATCAACGTTAAGGGGGGAAGCTCCTACAATGAGCAGTTCTTC	CAINVKGGSSYNEQFF
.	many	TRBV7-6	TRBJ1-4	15	TGTGCCAGCAGCGTCTCAGGGACAACTAATGAAAAACTGTTTTTT	CASSVSGTTNEKLFF
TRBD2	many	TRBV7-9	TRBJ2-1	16	TGTGCCAGCAGCTTCGGGACTAGCGGGCCCGGCGATGAGCAGTTCTTC	CASSFGTSGPGDEQFF
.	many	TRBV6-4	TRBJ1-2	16	TGTGCCAGCAGTGACTCGAGACCGCAGATCAGCTATGGCTACACCTTC	CASSDSRPQISYGYTF
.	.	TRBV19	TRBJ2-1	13	TGTGCCAGTAGTACAACCCTTTCCGGTGAGCAGTTCTTC	CASSTTLSGEQFF
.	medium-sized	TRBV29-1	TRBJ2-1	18	TGCAGCGTTGAAGCGCTGGGCAGGGGCGGGAGCTCCTACAATGAGCAGTTCTTC	CSVEALGRGGSSYNEQFF
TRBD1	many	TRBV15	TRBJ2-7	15	TGTGCCACCAGCCCACGACAGGGCCCGTCCTACGAGCAGTACTTC	CATSPRQGPSYEQYF
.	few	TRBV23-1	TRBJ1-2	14	TGCGCCAGCAGGAGCACCAGGGGTACCTATGGCTACACCTTC	CASRSTRGTYGYTF
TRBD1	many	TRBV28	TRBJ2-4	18	TGTGCCAGCAGTTCCCTTACAGGGGGCCGAGGGATAGGAAACATTCAGTACTTC	CASSSLTGGRGIGNIQYF
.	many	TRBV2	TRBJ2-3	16	TGTGCCAGCAGTGAAGCAGGGAGAGGTTTAACAGATACGCAGTATTTT	CASSEAGRGLTDTQYF
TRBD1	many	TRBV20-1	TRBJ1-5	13	TGCAGTGCTATGGGGACAGGGCATCAGCCCCAGCATTTT	CSAMGTGHQPQHF
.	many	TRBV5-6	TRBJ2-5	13	TGTGCCAGCAGCTCGGGACTTCAGGAGACCCAGTACTTC	CASSSGLQETQYF
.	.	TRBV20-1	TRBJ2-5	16	TGCAGTGCTAGAGATTCGGGCGGAGGGCGGGTCGGGACCCAGTACTTC	CSARDSGGGRVGTQYF
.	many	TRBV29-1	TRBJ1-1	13	TGCAGCGTTGATGGGGCCACTAACACTGAAGCTTTCTTT	CSVDGATNTEAFF
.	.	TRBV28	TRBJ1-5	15	TGTGCCAGCAGGGGGGGTGGGGCGATCTTTAAGCCCCAGCATTTT	CASRGGGAIFKPQHF
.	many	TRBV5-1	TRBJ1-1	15	TGCGCCAGCAGCGGACCCATGGAAATGAACACTGAAGCTTTCTTT	CASSGPMEMNTEAFF
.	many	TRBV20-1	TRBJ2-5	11	TGCAGTGCTAGGGTGGCAGAGACCCAGTACTTC	CSARVAETQYF
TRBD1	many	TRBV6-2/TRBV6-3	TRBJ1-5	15	TGTGCCAGCAGTTCCGGGACAGGGGTCAATCAGCCCCAGCATTTT	CASSSGTGVNQPQHF
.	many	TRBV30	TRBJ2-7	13	TGTGCCTGGAGCCCAGCCCCATTATACGAGCAGTACTTC	CAWSPAPLYEQYF
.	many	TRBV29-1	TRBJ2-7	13	TGCAGCGTTGGAGGGAGGAACGACTACGAGCAGTACTTC	CSVGGRNDYEQYF
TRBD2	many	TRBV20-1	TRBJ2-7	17	TGCAGTGCTACGGTGGGAGACGGGAGGGCCTCTATTTACGAGCAGTACTTC	CSATVGDGRASIYEQYF
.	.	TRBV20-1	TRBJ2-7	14	TGCAGTGCTAGAGACTCCGGGATCTCATACAAGCAGTACTTC	CSARDSGISYKQYF
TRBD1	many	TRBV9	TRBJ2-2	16	TGTGCCAGCAGCGTGACAGGGGGCGCTTATACCGGGGAGCTGTTTTTT	CASSVTGGAYTGELFF
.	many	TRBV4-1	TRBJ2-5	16	TGCGCCAGCAGCCAAGATTGGGGGGGCATACAAGAGACCCAGTACTTC	CASSQDWGGIQETQYF
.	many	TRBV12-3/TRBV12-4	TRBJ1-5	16	TGTGCCAGCAGTTTGGGAGAAGGTCAGGGCAATCAGCCCCAGCATTTT	CASSLGEGQGNQPQHF
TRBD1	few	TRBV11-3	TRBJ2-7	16	TGTGCCAGCAGCTTAGCTGGGACAGGGACTTCCTACGAGCAGTACTTC	CASSLAGTGTSYEQYF
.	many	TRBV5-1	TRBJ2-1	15	TGCGCCAGCAGCTTAGTGGGGGTTTCCTACAATGAGCAGTTCTTC	CASSLVGVSYNEQFF
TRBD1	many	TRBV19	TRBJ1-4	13	TGTGCCAGCGAGGGACAGGGGAATGAAAAACTGTTTTTT	CASEGQGNEKLFF
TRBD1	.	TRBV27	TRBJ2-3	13	TGTGCCGGCAGGGACAGTAACACAGATACGCAGTATTTT	CAGRDSNTDTQYF
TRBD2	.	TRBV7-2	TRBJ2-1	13	TGTTCCAGCAGCTTCACTGGGACTAGAAAGCAGTTCTTC	CSSSFTGTRKQFF
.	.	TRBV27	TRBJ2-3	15	TGTGCCAGCAGTACGGGTACCGCTAACACAGATACGCAGTATTTT	CASSTGTANTDTQYF
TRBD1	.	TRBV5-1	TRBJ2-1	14	TGCGCCAGCAGCTCCGGGACAGCAAACAATGAGCAGTTCTTC	CASSSGTANNEQFF
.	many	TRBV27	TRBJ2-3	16	TGTGCCAGCACCACCCTCGAGGGCAGGGAAACAGATACGCAGTATTTT	CASTTLEGRETDTQYF
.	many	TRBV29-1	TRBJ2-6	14	TGCAGCGTTGAAAGAGATTCTGGGGCCAACGTCCTGACTTTC	CSVERDSGANVLTF